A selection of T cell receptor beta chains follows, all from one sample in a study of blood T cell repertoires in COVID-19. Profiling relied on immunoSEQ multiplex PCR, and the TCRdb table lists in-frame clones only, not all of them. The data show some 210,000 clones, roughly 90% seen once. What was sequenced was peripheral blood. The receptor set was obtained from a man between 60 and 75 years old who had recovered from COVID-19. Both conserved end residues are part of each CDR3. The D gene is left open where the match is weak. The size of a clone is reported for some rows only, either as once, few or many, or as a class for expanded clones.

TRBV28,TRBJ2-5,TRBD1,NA,CASSSGTGGAETQYF,TGTGCCAGCAGTTCCGGGACAGGGGGCGCAGAGACCCAGTACTTC
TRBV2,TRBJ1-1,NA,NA,CASSEGAKVAFF,TGTGCCAGCAGTGAGGGAGCTAAAGTAGCTTTCTTT
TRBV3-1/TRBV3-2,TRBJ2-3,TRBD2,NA,CASSPAAGGPITSTDTQYF,TGTGCCAGCAGCCCCGCGGCGGGGGGACCCATAACTAGCACAGATACGCAGTATTTT
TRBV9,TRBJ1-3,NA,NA,CASTTDGISGNTIYF,TGTGCCAGCACCACGGACGGGATCTCTGGAAACACCATATATTTT
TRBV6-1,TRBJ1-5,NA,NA,CASSDPQGSQPQHF,TGTGCCAGCAGTGACCCACAGGGAAGTCAGCCCCAGCATTTT
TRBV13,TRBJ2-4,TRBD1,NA,CASSSSPGQGRDIQYF,TGTGCCAGCAGCTCATCTCCGGGACAGGGGAGGGACATTCAGTACTTC
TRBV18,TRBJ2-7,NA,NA,CASSPPGLASGEQYF,TGTGCCAGCTCACCCCCGGGACTCGCTTCTGGGGAGCAGTACTTC
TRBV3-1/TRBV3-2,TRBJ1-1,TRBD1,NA,CASSARTGAGATEAFF,TGTGCCAGCAGCGCTAGAACAGGGGCAGGGGCCACTGAAGCTTTCTTT
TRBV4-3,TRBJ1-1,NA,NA,CASSQARLYDTEAFF,TGCGCCAGCAGCCAAGCCAGGTTGTATGACACTGAAGCTTTCTTT
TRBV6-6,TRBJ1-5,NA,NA,CASRTNGGDQPQHF,TGTGCCAGCAGGACCAACGGGGGGGATCAGCCCCAGCATTTT
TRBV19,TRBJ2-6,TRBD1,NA,CASSIRDRGRGANVLTF,TGTGCCAGTAGTATTCGCGACAGGGGGCGAGGGGCCAACGTCCTGACTTTC
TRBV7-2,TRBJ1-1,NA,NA,CASSPPGMRNTEAFF,TGTGCCAGCAGCCCCCCTGGTATGAGGAACACTGAAGCTTTCTTT
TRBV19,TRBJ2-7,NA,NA,CASSSDSRAYEQYF,TGTGCCAGTAGTTCCGATTCGAGGGCCTACGAGCAGTACTTC
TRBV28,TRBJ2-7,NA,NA,CASTTTGYYEQYF,TGTGCCAGCACAACTACAGGGTACTACGAGCAGTACTTC
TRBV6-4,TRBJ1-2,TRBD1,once,CASSPTGIGYGYTF,TGTGCCAGCAGTCCGACAGGGATCGGCTATGGCTACACCTTC
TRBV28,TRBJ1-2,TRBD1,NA,CASSSLTLGQGQIYGYTF,TGTGCCAGCAGTTCCCTAACCCTCGGACAGGGACAGATCTATGGCTACACCTTC
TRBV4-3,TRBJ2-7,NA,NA,CASSPRTGSYEQYF,TGCGCCAGCAGCCCCCGGACTGGCTCCTACGAGCAGTACTTC
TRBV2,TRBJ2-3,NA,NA,CASSERSPMLYF,TGTGCCAGCAGTGAACGGTCGCCCATGCTGTATTTT
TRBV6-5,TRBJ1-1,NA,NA,CASRASNTEAFF,TGTGCCAGCAGAGCATCGAACACTGAAGCTTTCTTT
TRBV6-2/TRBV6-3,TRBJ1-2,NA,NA,CASSYVKGGYTF,TGTGCCAGCAGTTACGTAAAGGGGGGCTACACCTTC
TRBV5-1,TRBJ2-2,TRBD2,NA,CASSSLAGDSTGELFF,TGCGCCAGCAGCTCTTTAGCGGGGGACTCCACCGGGGAGCTGTTTTTT
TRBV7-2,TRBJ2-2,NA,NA,CASSAGQNTGELFF,TGTGCCAGCAGCGCCGGACAGAACACCGGGGAGCTGTTTTTT
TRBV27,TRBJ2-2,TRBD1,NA,CASTGQGLNTGELFF,TGTGCCAGCACGGGACAGGGGCTGAATACCGGGGAGCTGTTTTTT
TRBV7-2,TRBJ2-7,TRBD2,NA,CASNPTSGTFYEQYF,TGTGCCAGCAATCCGACTAGCGGGACCTTCTACGAGCAGTACTTC
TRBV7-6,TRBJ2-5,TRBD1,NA,CASRKQGTETQYF,TGTGCCAGCCGTAAACAGGGGACGGAGACCCAGTACTTC
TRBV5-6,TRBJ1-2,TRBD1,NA,CASSFGDRVSYGYTF,TGTGCCAGCAGCTTCGGAGACAGGGTCAGCTATGGCTACACCTTC
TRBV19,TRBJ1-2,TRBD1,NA,CASSTLGGQGAGGYTF,TGTGCCAGTAGTACCCTCGGCGGACAGGGGGCAGGAGGCTACACCTTC
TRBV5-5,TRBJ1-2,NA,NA,CASSLALDGYTF,TGTGCCAGCAGCTTGGCCCTTGATGGCTACACCTTC
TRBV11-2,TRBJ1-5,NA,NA,CASSFSFSQPQHF,TGTGCCAGCAGCTTTTCTTTTAGTCAGCCCCAGCATTTT
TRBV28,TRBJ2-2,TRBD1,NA,CASSLLSGTGGMNTGELFF,TGTGCCAGCAGTTTACTGTCGGGGACAGGGGGTATGAACACCGGGGAGCTGTTTTTT
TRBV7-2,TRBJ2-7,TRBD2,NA,CASRTEPGLPWEQYF,TGTGCCAGCAGAACAGAACCGGGACTACCCTGGGAGCAGTACTTC
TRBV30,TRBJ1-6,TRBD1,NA,CAWTGGNSPLHF,TGTGCCTGGACAGGGGGAAATTCACCCCTCCACTTT
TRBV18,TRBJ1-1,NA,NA,CASSPSVLRGGLTEAFF,TGTGCCAGCTCACCCTCCGTACTGAGGGGGGGCCTCACTGAAGCTTTCTTT
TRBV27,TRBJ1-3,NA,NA,CASSPRPTQAGNTIYF,TGTGCCAGCAGTCCCCGTCCCACCCAGGCTGGAAACACCATATATTTT
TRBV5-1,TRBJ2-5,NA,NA,CASSPSGARETQYF,TGCGCCAGCAGCCCTTCTGGGGCTAGGGAGACCCAGTACTTC
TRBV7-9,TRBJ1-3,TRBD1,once,CASSSQGSGNTIYF,TGTGCCAGCAGCTCACAGGGGTCTGGAAACACCATATATTTT
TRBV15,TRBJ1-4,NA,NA,CATSKESQLFF,TGTGCCACCAGCAAAGAGTCTCAACTGTTTTTT
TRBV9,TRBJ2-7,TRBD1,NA,CASSARGQGAREQYF,TGTGCCAGCAGCGCAAGGGGGCAGGGGGCGCGTGAGCAGTACTTC
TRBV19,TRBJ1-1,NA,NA,CASSLSRVNTEAFF,TGTGCCAGTAGTTTATCGCGGGTGAACACTGAAGCTTTCTTT
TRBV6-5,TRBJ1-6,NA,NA,CASSYNTGPGNSPLHF,TGTGCCAGCAGTTACAATACAGGTCCCGGTAATTCACCCCTCCACTTT
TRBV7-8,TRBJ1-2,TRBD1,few,CASSYFRTGVDYGYTF,TGTGCCAGCAGCTACTTTCGGACAGGGGTGGACTATGGCTACACCTTC
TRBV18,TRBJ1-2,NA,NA,CASSRVEGGYYGYTF,TGTGCCAGCTCCCGGGTGGAGGGCGGATACTATGGCTACACCTTC
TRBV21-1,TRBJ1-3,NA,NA,CASSKAPRGQGIDNTIYF,TGTGCCAGCAGCAAAGCTCCTCGAGGACAGGGCATTGACAACACCATATATTTT
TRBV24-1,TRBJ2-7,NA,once,CATSPSGPGGYEQYF,TGTGCCACTTCACCTTCCGGACCGGGCGGGTACGAGCAGTACTTC
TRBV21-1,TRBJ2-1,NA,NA,CASSKKGQAYNEQFF,TGTGCCAGCAGCAAAAAAGGACAAGCCTACAATGAGCAGTTCTTC
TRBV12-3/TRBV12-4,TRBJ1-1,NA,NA,CASSQGQITEAFF,TGTGCCAGCAGTCAGGGACAAATTACTGAAGCTTTCTTT
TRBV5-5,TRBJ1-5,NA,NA,CASSLDPTNQPQHF,TGTGCCAGCAGCCTAGACCCTACCAATCAGCCCCAGCATTTT
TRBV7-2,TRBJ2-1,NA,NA,CASSPPGVYNEQFF,TGTGCCAGCAGCCCCCCGGGGGTCTACAATGAGCAGTTCTTC
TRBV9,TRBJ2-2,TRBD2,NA,CASSVDAGGRTGELFF,TGTGCCAGCAGCGTAGACGCGGGAGGGAGGACCGGGGAGCTGTTTTTT
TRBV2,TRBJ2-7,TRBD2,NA,CASSDGGRYEQYF,TGTGCCAGCAGTGATGGCGGGAGGTACGAGCAGTACTTC
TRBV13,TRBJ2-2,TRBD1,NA,CASSFSRDRKNTGELFF,TGTGCCAGCAGCTTCAGTAGGGACAGAAAGAACACCGGGGAGCTGTTTTTT
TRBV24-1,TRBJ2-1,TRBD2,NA,CATSAPGVGGAKDEQFF,TGTGCCACCAGTGCCCCCGGTGTCGGGGGGGCAAAGGATGAGCAGTTCTTC
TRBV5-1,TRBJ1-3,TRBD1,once,CASSFTGDPGNTIYF,TGCGCCAGCAGCTTCACAGGGGATCCTGGAAACACCATATATTTT
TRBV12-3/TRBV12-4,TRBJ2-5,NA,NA,CASSSTGTQYF,TGTGCCAGCAGTTCGACAGGGACCCAGTACTTC
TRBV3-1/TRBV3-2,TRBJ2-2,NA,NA,CASSLTSTGELFF,TGTGCCAGCAGCCTGACTTCCACCGGGGAGCTGTTTTTT